This T cell receptor (beta chain) was sequenced in a study of cytomegalovirus exposure and HLA in healthy donors. Study findings and constraints: Later analysis demonstrated an association between a missense DCLRE1C variant and TCR beta V- and J-gene trimming. In a later analysis, compared with equally common non-associated chains, HLA-associated beta chains were more expanded. It was assumed in the presence/absence analyses that sequencing depth was roughly uniform across donors.

The PCR ran on 60 Vbeta and 13 Jbeta primers. Produced via immunoSEQ multiplex PCR; TCRdb's table is partial and in-frame only. The sample records roughly 130,000 clones, more than 60% being singletons. With respect to this clone: What it recognizes is unknown.

V was shortened by 3 bases and J by 0 bases, with 5 bases between the two germline ends. Germline V gene lookup returns CDR1 GTSNPN and CDR2 SVGIG (reference sequence). This CDR3 is 13 amino acids long. This TCR was sampled from a woman between 45 and 60 years old in good health and CMV-seropositive. The chain carries TRBV30 and TRBJ1-4; no clear D. The sequenced sample was PBMCs. CDR3 coding DNA: TGTGCCTGGAGACGGTCAACTAATGAAAAACTGTTTTTT. Encoded protein: CAWRRSTNEKLFF.